Each of the 17 T cell receptor beta chains below was sequenced from the same sample in a study of post-analysis software for immune sequencing data. Study observations and caveats: Higher frequency in patients than in controls was seen for about five TRBV segments, with TRBV5-6, TRBV5-1 and TRBV20-1 among them.

Antigens for these TCRs are unknown. Built from TCR beta cDNA, the libraries had unique molecular identifiers in them. Each CDR3 protein is one row after TCRdb ran MiXCR on the PCR reads. The sample has around 440,000 distinct CDR3 sequences, over 35% seen once; the top ten hold 12%. The sequencing sample was made of blood. These receptors all stem from a girl aged 10 to 17 with multiple sclerosis.

The chain employs TRBV10-3 and TRBJ1-2; D is uncertain. Trimming cost V 3 bases and J 2 bases, with 13 bases left between them. Germline CDR1 ENHRY, CDR2 SYGVKD. The CDR3 has 15 amino acids. The CDR3 DNA follows: TGTGCCATCAGTGAACAAGAATCACCGAACTATGGCTACACCTTC. It is translated as CAISEQESPNYGYTF.

The rearrangement joins TRBV6-5 to TRBJ2-3, with a weak D call TRBD1 (5 bases). Germline V gene sequence: CDR1 MNHEY, CDR2 SVGAGI. Trimming cost V 0 bases and J 1 base, with 11 bases left between them. The CDR3 is 16 residues long. The CDR3 sequence: CASSYSPGLGTDTQYF. The CDR3 region has the DNA TGTGCCAGCAGTTACTCGCCAGGGCTTGGCACAGATACGCAGTATTTT.

The rearrangement links TRBV5-1 to TRBJ2-3; TRBD1 matches 9 bases. Germline V gene data show CDR1 as SGHRS and CDR2 as YFSETQ. V was clipped by 4 bases and J by 8 bases; unmatched bases: 17. The CDR3 consists of 17 residues. In DNA, the CDR3 is TGCGCCAGCAGCCAGACCCCCGGGACAGGGTTGGCTGGTACGCAGTATTTT. It is translated as CASSQTPGTGLAGTQYF.

The rearrangement uses TRBV28 and TRBJ2-5; TRBD1 matches 7 bases. In germline, CDR1 is MDHEN, CDR2 SYDVKM. The CDR3 covers 14 residues. Losses at the gene ends were 6 bases for V and 5 bases for J; bases not matched to a gene: 9. The CDR3 coding sequence is TGTGCCAGCAGCCCGACAGGGTCCAGGGAGACCCAGTACTTC. The encoded protein is CASSPTGSRETQYF.

As concerns this clonotype: The germline gene is not matched at one end of the junction; a read error may be the cause. The chain links TRBV20-1 to TRBJ2-1; 7 bases map to TRBD1. This CDR3 is 15 amino acids long. Germline CDR1 is DFQATT and CDR2 is SNEGSKA (reference sequence). CDR3 sequence: CSARVGTASYNGQFF. In DNA, the CDR3 is TGCAGTGCTAGAGTCGGGACAGCGTCCTACAATGGGCAGTTCTTC.

The chain is built from TRBV5-1 and TRBJ1-1, with D possibly being TRBD1 (5 bases). V was clipped by 2 bases and J by 0 bases, with 14 bases between them. This CDR3 is 16 amino acids long. Germline V gives CDR1 SGHRS, CDR2 YFSETQ. CDR3 protein: CASSFTTDRLNTEAFF. The CDR3 DNA is TGCGCCAGCAGCTTTACGACAGACAGACTGAACACTGAAGCTTTCTTT.

This sequence joins TRBV9 and TRBJ2-7; possible D gene TRBD1, 6 bases. Germline V CDR1 and CDR2: SGDLS, YYNGEE. This CDR3 contains 15 residues. Trimming cost V 0 bases and J 2 bases, with 12 bases left between them. In nucleotides, the CDR3 is TGTGCCAGCAGCGTAGGTTCGAGGACAGCCTACGAGCAGTACTTC. Translating it yields CASSVGSRTAYEQYF.

The chain combines TRBV20-1 with TRBJ2-3; weak D call: TRBD2 (5 bases). There are 15 residues in the CDR3. Trimming took 3 bases from V and 0 from J, leaving 13 bases between them. Germline CDR1 and CDR2: DFQATT and SNEGSKA (reference sequence). CDR3 residues: CSARAGSDSTDTQYF. CDR3 nucleotides: TGCAGTGCTAGGGCGGGCTCAGACAGCACAGATACGCAGTATTTT.

This clonotype turned up a few times. This chain links TRBV18 with TRBJ2-5, with D possibly matching TRBD2 (6 bases). Germline CDR1 KGHSH, CDR2 LQKENI. The length of the CDR3 is 13 residues. Trimming shortened V by 1 base and J by 4 bases, and 7 bases separated the two germline ends. CDR3 DNA: TGTGCCAGCTCACCACGAGCGGGAGAGACCCAGTACTTC. Its protein product is CASSPRAGETQYF.

This chain links TRBV11-2 with TRBJ1-5; TRBD1 matches 7 bases. The CDR3 covers 16 residues. In germline, CDR1 is SGHAT, CDR2 FQNNGV. Trimming took 1 base from V and 1 from J; bases not matched to a gene: 4. The CDR3 DNA follows: TGTGCCAGCAGCTTAGGTGAGACAGGGAGCAATCAGCCCCAGCATTTT. Translating it yields CASSLGETGSNQPQHF.

The rearrangement joins TRBV5-1 to TRBJ2-1; TRBD2 aligns across 8 bases. With V trimmed by 6 bases and J by 7 bases, 12 bases remained unmatched. CDR3 length equals 15 residues. Germline V lookup: CDR1 SGHRS, CDR2 YFSETQ. The CDR3 region has the DNA TGCGCCAGCACTGAAGCGGGAGCTTTTCGAAATGAGCAGTTCTTC. Its protein product is CASTEAGAFRNEQFF.

For this clonotype: A read error may account for a junction end that differs from germline. This chain uses TRBV15 with TRBJ2-1, with 7 bases identical to TRBD2. CDR1 is LNHNV and CDR2 is YYDKDF in the germline V gene (reference sequence). The CDR3 covers 14 residues. The CDR3: CTTSRDLAAIQQFF. The CDR3, as DNA: TGTACCACCAGCAGAGATCTAGCGGCCATACAGCAGTTCTTC.

This clonotype has just a few counts. The chain has TRBV27 and TRBJ2-1; no clear D. The length of the CDR3 is 12 residues. CDR1 and CDR2 (germline): MNHEY, SMNVEV (reference sequence). V gave up 5 bases and J gave up 2 bases, with 4 bases separating them. The CDR3 DNA sequence: TGTGCCAGCAGTAATGCCTACAATGAGCAGTTCTTC. It translates to CASSNAYNEQFF.

This clonotype was recorded only once. One end of the junction does not line up with germline, which may come from a read error. The chain joins TRBV7-6 to TRBJ2-1, with D tentatively TRBD2 (6 bases). This CDR3 region has 18 residues. Germline assignment: CDR1 SGHVS and CDR2 FNYEAQ. Here the CDR3 DNA reads TGTGCCGGCAGCTTCTTCGGGGGTTCACAAAGCTCCTACAATGAGCAGTTCTTC. It is translated as CAGSFFGGSQSSYNEQFF.

The chain joins TRBV28 to TRBJ2-7, with 9 bases fitting TRBD2. The CDR3 has 14 amino acids. Germline CDR1 and CDR2: MDHEN and SYDVKM. DNA of the CDR3: TGTGGGCGACTAGCGGCCCTCAGGGCCTACGAGCAGTACTTC. Translated, it gives CGRLAALRAYEQYF.

The CDR3 spells CASSLGQGHADTQYF. CDR3 in DNA: TGTGCCAGCAGTCTGGGACAGGGGCATGCAGATACGCAGTATTTT. The V and J genes are TRBV6-5 and TRBJ2-3, with 10 bases that match TRBD1. Germline CDR1 reads MNHEY; CDR2 reads SVGAGI. Trimming at V came to 5 bases and at J to 4 bases, leaving 6 bases not matched to a gene. The CDR3 covers 15 residues.

This chain links TRBV20-1 with TRBJ1-4; D is unclear. V was clipped by 4 bases and J by 4 bases, with 13 bases between them. The CDR3 runs 14 residues. CDR1 and CDR2 (germline): DFQATT, SNEGSKA (reference sequence). The chain's CDR3 is CSANPGGFNEKLFF. Here the CDR3 DNA reads TGCAGTGCTAACCCCGGAGGATTTAATGAAAAACTGTTTTTT.